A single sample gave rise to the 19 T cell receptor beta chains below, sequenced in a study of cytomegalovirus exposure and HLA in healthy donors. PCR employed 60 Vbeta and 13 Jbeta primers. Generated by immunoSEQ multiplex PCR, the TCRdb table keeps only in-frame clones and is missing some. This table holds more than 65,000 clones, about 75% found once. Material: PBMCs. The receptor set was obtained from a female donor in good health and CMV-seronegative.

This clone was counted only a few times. The CDR3, as DNA: TGTGCCAGCAGTGATAGCCGTGGAAACACCTTC. As protein: CASSDSRGNTF. This chain connects TRBV6-1 to TRBJ1-2; D gene ambiguous. Trimming took off 3 bases at V and 12 bases at J, with 11 bases between the two ends. The CDR3 loop spans 11 amino acids. Per the germline V gene, CDR1 is MNHNS and CDR2 is SASEGT.

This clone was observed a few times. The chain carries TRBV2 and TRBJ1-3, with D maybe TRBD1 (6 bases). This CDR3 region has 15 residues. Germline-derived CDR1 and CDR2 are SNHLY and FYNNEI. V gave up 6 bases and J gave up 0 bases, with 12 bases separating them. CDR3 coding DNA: TGTGCCAGCAGGGGGACACGACACTCTGGAAACACCATATATTTT. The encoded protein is CASRGTRHSGNTIYF.

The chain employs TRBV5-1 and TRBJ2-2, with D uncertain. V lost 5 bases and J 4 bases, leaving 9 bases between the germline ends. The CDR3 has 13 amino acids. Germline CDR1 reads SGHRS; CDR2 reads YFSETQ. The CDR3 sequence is CASRFGGTGELFF. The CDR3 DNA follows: TGCGCCAGCAGATTCGGCGGCACCGGGGAGCTGTTTTTT.

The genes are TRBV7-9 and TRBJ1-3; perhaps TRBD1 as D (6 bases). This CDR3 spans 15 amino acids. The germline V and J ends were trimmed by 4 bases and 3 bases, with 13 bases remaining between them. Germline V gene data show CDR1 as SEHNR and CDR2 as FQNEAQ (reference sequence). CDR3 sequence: CASSSQGRSGNTIYF. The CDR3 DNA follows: TGTGCCAGCAGCTCACAGGGAAGGAGTGGAAACACCATATATTTT.

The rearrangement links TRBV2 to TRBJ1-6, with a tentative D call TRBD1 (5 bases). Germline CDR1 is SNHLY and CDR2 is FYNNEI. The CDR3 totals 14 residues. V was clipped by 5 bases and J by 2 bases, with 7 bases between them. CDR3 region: CASSQGAYNSPLHF. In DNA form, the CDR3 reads TGTGCCAGCAGTCAGGGCGCCTATAATTCACCCCTCCACTTT.

The CDR3 coding sequence is TGCGCCAGCGGCTCCCCTGAGCAGTTCTTC. Amino acids: CASGSPEQFF. The chain is built from TRBV10-2 and TRBJ2-1; D ambiguous. V was pared by 8 bases and J by 9 bases, with 8 bases between. CDR1 and CDR2 from the germline V gene are WSHSY and SAAADI. The CDR3 runs to 10 residues.

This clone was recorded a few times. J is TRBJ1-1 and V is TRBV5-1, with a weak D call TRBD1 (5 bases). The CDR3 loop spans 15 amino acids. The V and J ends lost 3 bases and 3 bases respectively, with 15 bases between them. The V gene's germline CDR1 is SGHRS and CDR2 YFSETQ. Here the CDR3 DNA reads TGCGCCAGCAGCTCTAGGGGTTTTGGTGACACTGAAGCTTTCTTT. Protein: CASSSRGFGDTEAFF.

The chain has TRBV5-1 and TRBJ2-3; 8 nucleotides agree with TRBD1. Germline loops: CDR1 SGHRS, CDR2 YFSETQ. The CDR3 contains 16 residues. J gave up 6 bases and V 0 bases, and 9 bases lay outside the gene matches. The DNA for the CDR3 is TGCGCCAGCAGCTTGGCCGTCCAGGGGGCGGTGGATACGCAGTATTTT. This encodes CASSLAVQGAVDTQYF.

CDR3 coding DNA: TGTGCCTCCGGGAGAAGGGGTCGCGAGCAGTACTTC. Its protein product is CASGRRGREQYF. This chain joins TRBV19 and TRBJ2-7; possible D gene TRBD2, 6 bases. The V and J ends lost 11 bases and 6 bases respectively, with 17 bases between them. Germline-derived CDR1 and CDR2 are LNHDA and SQIVND (reference sequence). The CDR3 length is 12 residues. Filled out from reference TRBV19 and TRBJ2-7, the complete variable domain reads DGGITQSPKYLFRKEGQNVTLSCEQNLNHDAMYWYRQDPGQGLRLIYYSQIVNDFQKGDIAEGYSVSREKKESFPLTVTSAQKNPTAFYLCASGRRGREQYFGPGTRLTVT.

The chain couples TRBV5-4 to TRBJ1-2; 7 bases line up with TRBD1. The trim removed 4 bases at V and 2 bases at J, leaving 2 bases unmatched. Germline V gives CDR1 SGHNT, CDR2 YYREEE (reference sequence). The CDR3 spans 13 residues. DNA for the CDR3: TGTGCCAGCAGCCCGGGACAGAACTATGGCTACACCTTC. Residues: CASSPGQNYGYTF.

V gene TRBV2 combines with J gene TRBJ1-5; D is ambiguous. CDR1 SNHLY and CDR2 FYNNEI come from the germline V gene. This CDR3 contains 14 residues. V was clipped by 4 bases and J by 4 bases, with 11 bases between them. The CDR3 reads CASSGVGGNQPQHF. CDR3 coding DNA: TGTGCCAGCAGTGGAGTAGGAGGTAATCAGCCCCAGCATTTT.

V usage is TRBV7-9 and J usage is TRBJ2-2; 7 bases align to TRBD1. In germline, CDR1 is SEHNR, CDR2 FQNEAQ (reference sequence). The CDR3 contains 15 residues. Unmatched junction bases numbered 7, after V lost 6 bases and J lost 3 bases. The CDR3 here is CASSTGTAYTGELFF. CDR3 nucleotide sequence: TGTGCCAGCAGTACCGGGACAGCTTACACCGGGGAGCTGTTTTTT.

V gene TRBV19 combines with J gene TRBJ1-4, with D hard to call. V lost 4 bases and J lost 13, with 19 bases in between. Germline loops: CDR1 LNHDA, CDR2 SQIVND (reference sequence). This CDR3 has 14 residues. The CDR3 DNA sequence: TGTGCCAGTAGTAATCGGGTACCGGAGGTAGGACTGTTTTTT. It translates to CASSNRVPEVGLFF. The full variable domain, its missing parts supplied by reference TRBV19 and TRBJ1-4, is DGGITQSPKYLFRKEGQNVTLSCEQNLNHDAMYWYRQDPGQGLRLIYYSQIVNDFQKGDIAEGYSVSREKKESFPLTVTSAQKNPTAFYLCASSNRVPEVGLFFGSGTQLSVL.

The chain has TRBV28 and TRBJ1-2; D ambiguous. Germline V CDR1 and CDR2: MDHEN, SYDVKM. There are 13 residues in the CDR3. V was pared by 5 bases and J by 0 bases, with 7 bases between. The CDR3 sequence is CASSVGTNYGYTF. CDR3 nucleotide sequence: TGTGCCAGCAGTGTGGGCACTAACTATGGCTACACCTTC.

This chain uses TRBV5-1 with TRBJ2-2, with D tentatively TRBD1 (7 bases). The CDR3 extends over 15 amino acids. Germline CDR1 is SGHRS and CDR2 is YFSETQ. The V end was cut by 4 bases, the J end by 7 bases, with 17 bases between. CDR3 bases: TGCGCCAGCAGCCTACAGGGGATCGGGGGCGGGGAGCTGTTTTTT. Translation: CASSLQGIGGGELFF.

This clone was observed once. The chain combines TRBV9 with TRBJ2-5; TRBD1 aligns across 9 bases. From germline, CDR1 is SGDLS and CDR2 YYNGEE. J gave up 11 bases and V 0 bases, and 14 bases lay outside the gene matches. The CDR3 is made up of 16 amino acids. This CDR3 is CASSVDPQGASGEQYF. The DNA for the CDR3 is TGTGCCAGCAGCGTAGACCCACAGGGGGCATCGGGGGAGCAGTACTTC.

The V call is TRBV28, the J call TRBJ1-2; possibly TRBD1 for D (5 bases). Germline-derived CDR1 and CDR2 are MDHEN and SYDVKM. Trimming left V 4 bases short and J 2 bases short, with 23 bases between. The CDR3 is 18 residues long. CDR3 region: CASSSPVPQGGLNYGYTF. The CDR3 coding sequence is TGTGCCAGCAGTTCCCCTGTCCCGCAGGGAGGGCTCAACTATGGCTACACCTTC.

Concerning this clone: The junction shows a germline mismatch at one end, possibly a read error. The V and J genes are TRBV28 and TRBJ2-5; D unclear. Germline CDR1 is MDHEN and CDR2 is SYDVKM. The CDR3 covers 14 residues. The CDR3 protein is CASSLFLDSETQYF. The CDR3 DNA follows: TGTGCCAGCAGCTTATTCCTAGACTCAGAGACCCAGTACTTC.

The DNA for the CDR3 is TGTGCCAGCAGTGAGGCGGCGGATACGCAGTATTTT. This encodes CASSEAADTQYF. The V and J genes are TRBV2 and TRBJ2-3; D gene ambiguous. This CDR3 contains 12 residues. Germline CDR1 SNHLY, CDR2 FYNNEI. Trimming pared 3 bases from V and 6 bases from J, leaving 7 bases between.